This TCR beta chain was identified during a study of blood T cell repertoires in COVID-19. There are 13 residues in the CDR3. Germline lookup yields CDR1 SGHNT and CDR2 YYREEE (reference sequence). Trimming stripped 9 bases from V and 5 bases from J, with 17 bases between. Repertoires were generated with immunoSEQ multiplex PCR, while TCRdb's copy carries only in-frame clones and drops some. The table records 390,000 or so clones, 85% to 90% of them present only once. Among Cohort 3 donors, those recovered had two negative PCRs, clearance, or symptom resolution. Only one count was recorded for this clone.

This TCR came from a man aged 18 to 35 who had recovered from COVID-19. The V call is TRBV5-4, the J call TRBJ2-5; TRBD2 might be the D (6 bases). The sample was PBMCs or T cells enriched from blood (not recorded which). The CDR3: CATFGGSAETQYF. In nucleotides, the CDR3 is TGTGCCACCTTTGGGGGGAGCGCGGAGACCCAGTACTTC.